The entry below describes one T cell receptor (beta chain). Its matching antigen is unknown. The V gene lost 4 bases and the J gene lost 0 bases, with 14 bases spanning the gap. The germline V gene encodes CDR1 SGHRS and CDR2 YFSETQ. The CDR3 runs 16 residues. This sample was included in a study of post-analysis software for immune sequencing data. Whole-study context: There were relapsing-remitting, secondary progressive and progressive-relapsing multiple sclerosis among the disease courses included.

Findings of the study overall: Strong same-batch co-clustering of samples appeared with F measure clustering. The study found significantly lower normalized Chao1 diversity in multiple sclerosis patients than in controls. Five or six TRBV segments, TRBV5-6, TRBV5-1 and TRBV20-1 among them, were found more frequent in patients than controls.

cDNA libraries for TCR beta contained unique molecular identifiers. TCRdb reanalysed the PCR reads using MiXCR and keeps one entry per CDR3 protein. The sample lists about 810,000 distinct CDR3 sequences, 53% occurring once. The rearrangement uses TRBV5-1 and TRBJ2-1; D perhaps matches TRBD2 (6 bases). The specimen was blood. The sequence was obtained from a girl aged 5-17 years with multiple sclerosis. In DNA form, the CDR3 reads TGCGCCAGCAGCCTGGACTACTCAAGCTCCTACAATGAGCAGTTCTTC. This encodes CASSLDYSSSYNEQFF.